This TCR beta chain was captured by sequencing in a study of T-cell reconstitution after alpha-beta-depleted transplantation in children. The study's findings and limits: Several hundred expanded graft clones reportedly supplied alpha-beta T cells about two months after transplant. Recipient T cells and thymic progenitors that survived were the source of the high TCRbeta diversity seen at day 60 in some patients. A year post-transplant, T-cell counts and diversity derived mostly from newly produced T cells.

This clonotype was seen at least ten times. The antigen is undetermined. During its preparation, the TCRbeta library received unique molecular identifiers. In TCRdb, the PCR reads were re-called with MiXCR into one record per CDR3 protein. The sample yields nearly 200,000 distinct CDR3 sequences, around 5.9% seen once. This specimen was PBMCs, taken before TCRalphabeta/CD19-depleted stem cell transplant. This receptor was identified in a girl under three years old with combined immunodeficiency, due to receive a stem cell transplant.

The CDR3 here is CASSSLADSYEQYF. CDR3 coding DNA: TGTGCCAGCAGTTCGCTAGCGGACTCCTACGAGCAGTACTTC. The J gene is TRBJ2-7, the V gene TRBV12-3 or TRBV12-4, with 7 bases lining up with TRBD2. After removal of 4 bases from V and 0 bases from J, the junction contained 3 bases not matched to a gene. The CDR3 is 14 residues long.